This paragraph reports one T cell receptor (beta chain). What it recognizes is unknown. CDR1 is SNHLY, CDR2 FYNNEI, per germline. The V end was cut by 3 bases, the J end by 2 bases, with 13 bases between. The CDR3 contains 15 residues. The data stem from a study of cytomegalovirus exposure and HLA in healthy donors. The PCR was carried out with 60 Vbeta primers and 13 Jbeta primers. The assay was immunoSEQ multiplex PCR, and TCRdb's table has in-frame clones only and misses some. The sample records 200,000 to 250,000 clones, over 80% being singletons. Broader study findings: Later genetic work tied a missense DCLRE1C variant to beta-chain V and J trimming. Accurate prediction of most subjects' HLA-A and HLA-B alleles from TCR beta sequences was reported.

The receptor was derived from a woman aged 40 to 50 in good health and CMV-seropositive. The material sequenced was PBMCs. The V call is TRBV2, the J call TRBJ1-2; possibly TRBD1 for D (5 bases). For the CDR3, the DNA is TGTGCCAGCAGTGACCCGAGGAGGGGAAACTATGGCTACACCTTC. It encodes CASSDPRRGNYGYTF.